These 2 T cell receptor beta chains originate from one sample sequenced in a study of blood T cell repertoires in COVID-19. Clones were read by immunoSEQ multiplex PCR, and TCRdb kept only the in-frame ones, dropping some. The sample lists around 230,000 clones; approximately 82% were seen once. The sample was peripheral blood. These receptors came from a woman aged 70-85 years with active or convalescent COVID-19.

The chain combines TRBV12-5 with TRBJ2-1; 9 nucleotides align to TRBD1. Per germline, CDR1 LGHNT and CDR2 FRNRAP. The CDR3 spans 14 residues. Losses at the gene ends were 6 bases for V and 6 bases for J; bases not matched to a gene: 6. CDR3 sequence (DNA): TGTGCTAGTGGCAGGACAGGGGTCAGCAATGAGCAGTTCTTC. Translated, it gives CASGRTGVSNEQFF. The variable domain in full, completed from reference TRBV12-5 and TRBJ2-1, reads DARVTQTPRHKVTEMGQEVTMRCQPILGHNTVFWYRQTMMQGLELLAYFRNRAPLDDSGMPKDRFSAEMPDATLATLKIQPSEPRDSAVYFCASGRTGVSNEQFFGPGTRLTVL.

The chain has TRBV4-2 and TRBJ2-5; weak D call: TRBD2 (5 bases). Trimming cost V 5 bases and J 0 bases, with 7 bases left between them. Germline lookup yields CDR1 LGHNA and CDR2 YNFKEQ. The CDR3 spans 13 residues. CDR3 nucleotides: TGTGCCAGCAGCGAGGACTACCAAGAGACCCAGTACTTC. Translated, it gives CASSEDYQETQYF.